The clone carrying this TCR beta chain was detected only a few times. The data originate from a study of early T cells in non-severe SARS-CoV-2 infection. The CDR3 loop spans 18 amino acids. Germline trimming cut 2 bases from V and 0 bases from J; bases unmatched to any gene: 3. Germline CDR1 is GTSNPN and CDR2 is SVGIG (reference sequence). TCRdb itself ran the 5' RACE reads through MiXCR, one entry per CDR3 protein. This table has 50,000 to 85,000 distinct CDR3 sequences, approximately 9.2% appearing once. V is TRBV30 and J is TRBJ2-2; 16 nucleotides match TRBD2. This clonotype was sampled from an adult who was a healthcare worker with PCR-confirmed SARS-CoV-2 infection or an uninfected control (not recorded which). Input material: whole blood. The CDR3 DNA sequence: TGTGCCTGGAGTCGGGGACTAGCGGGAGGGCCGAACACCGGGGAGCTGTTTTTT. Translation gives CAWSRGLAGGPNTGELFF.